A selection of T cell receptor beta chains follows, all from one sample in a study of blood T cell repertoires in COVID-19. The repertoire was sequenced with immunoSEQ multiplex PCR; TCRdb's copy has only in-frame clones and lacks some. Here the sample spans about 42,000 clones, approximately 90% being singletons. The sequenced sample consisted of peripheral blood. All receptors come from a man younger than 45 with active or convalescent COVID-19. Each CDR3 is given with its conserved first and last residue. Each record gives: V gene, clone size, J gene, D gene, CDR3 DNA, CDR3 protein. The D gene is left open where the match is weak. Clone size is shown for a subset of rows, as once, few, many or a class of expanded clone.

V: TRBV6-5; size: -; J: TRBJ2-7; D: -; DNA: TGTGCCAGCAGTCACGATGGCAGGGTGGGCGAGCAGTACTTC; CDR3: CASSHDGRVGEQYF
V: TRBV19; size: -; J: TRBJ2-3; D: TRBD2; DNA: TGTGCCAGTAGTATGAGCGCAGCGGGAGTCTCAGATACGCAGTATTTT; CDR3: CASSMSAAGVSDTQYF
V: TRBV7-8; size: -; J: TRBJ2-5; D: TRBD1; DNA: TGTGCCAGCAGCCTAGCAGGTCAGGGGGCACGAGAGACCCAGTACTTC; CDR3: CASSLAGQGARETQYF
V: TRBV9; size: -; J: TRBJ1-3; D: -; DNA: TGTGCCAGTACGCCAGGAATCAGCTCTGGAAACACCATATATTTT; CDR3: CASTPGISSGNTIYF
V: TRBV27; size: -; J: TRBJ2-2; D: -; DNA: TGTGCCAGCAGTTTAAGAGGGGGGACAGCGAACACCGGGGAGCTGTTTTTT; CDR3: CASSLRGGTANTGELFF
V: TRBV3-1/TRBV3-2; size: -; J: TRBJ1-2; D: -; DNA: TGTGCCAGCAGCCAGCGTGGGGGCTCTAACTATGGCTACACCTTC; CDR3: CASSQRGGSNYGYTF
V: TRBV25-1; size: -; J: TRBJ1-4; D: -; DNA: TGTGCCAGCAGTGGCAATACAGGGAGTGAACTGTTTTTT; CDR3: CASSGNTGSELFF
V: TRBV2; size: -; J: TRBJ2-1; D: -; DNA: TGTGCCAGCAGTGGCGCAGGGGTGGGTGAGCAGTTCTTC; CDR3: CASSGAGVGEQFF
V: TRBV3-1/TRBV3-2; size: -; J: TRBJ2-3; D: TRBD2; DNA: TGTGCCAGCAGCTGGCGGGGGGTAGATACGCAGTATTTT; CDR3: CASSWRGVDTQYF
V: TRBV25-1; size: -; J: TRBJ2-1; D: TRBD1; DNA: TGTGCCAGCAGTGATGGTCCGGACAGGGGATCCAATGAGCAGTTCTTC; CDR3: CASSDGPDRGSNEQFF
V: TRBV19; size: -; J: TRBJ1-5; D: -; DNA: TGTGCCAGTAGACCTACCGACGGACTCAATCAGCCCCAGCATTTT; CDR3: CASRPTDGLNQPQHF
V: TRBV18; size: -; J: TRBJ1-4; D: TRBD1; DNA: TGTGCCAGCTCACCCTCGACAGGGGCTGGCGAAAAACTGTTTTTT; CDR3: CASSPSTGAGEKLFF
V: TRBV24-1; size: -; J: TRBJ1-1; D: -; DNA: TGTGCCACCAGTGATTGGACAGCTGCGGCTTTCTTT; CDR3: CATSDWTAAAFF
V: TRBV27; size: once; J: TRBJ1-1; D: -; DNA: TGTGCCAGCAGTCCAAACACGAACACTGAAGCTTTCTTT; CDR3: CASSPNTNTEAFF
V: TRBV9; size: -; J: TRBJ2-7; D: -; DNA: TGTGCCAGCAGCGAGGCCCCAGTGGGGGGGGCCCCCGAGCAGTACTTC; CDR3: CASSEAPVGGAPEQYF
V: TRBV2; size: -; J: TRBJ1-2; D: -; DNA: TGTGCCAGCAGCCCTCTAGGACAGACTAACTATGGCTACACCTTC; CDR3: CASSPLGQTNYGYTF
V: TRBV2; size: -; J: TRBJ2-7; D: -; DNA: TGTGCCAGCAGTTTCCAGGGGATTTACGAGCAGTACTTC; CDR3: CASSFQGIYEQYF
V: TRBV27; size: -; J: TRBJ1-2; D: -; DNA: TGTGCCAGCAGGGAGACGACAGGATCCCTTCAAAGTGGCTACACCTTC; CDR3: CASRETTGSLQSGYTF
V: TRBV28; size: -; J: TRBJ1-4; D: TRBD1; DNA: TGTGCCAGCACGGGACAGGGGGCGGGAAATGAAAAACTGTTTTTT; CDR3: CASTGQGAGNEKLFF
V: TRBV6-1; size: -; J: TRBJ1-4; D: -; DNA: TGTGCCAGCAGTGAAGGCTCCTCGGTGGGGGACTATGAAAAACTGTTTTTT; CDR3: CASSEGSSVGDYEKLFF
V: TRBV18; size: once; J: TRBJ2-3; D: TRBD1; DNA: TGTGCCAGCTTCAATAGACAGGGGATATTCACAGATACGCAGTATTTT; CDR3: CASFNRQGIFTDTQYF
V: TRBV13; size: few; J: TRBJ1-2; D: TRBD1; DNA: TGTGCCAGCAGCTTAGTGGGACAGGGTATCACTAACTATGGCTACACCTTC; CDR3: CASSLVGQGITNYGYTF
V: TRBV6-5; size: -; J: TRBJ2-1; D: -; DNA: TGTGCCAGCAGTTACGAGAGCTCCTACAATGAGCAGTTCTTC; CDR3: CASSYESSYNEQFF
V: TRBV12-5; size: -; J: TRBJ1-5; D: TRBD1; DNA: TGTGCTAGTGGTTTTGACAGGGACCAGCCCCAGCATTTT; CDR3: CASGFDRDQPQHF
V: TRBV6-5; size: -; J: TRBJ2-1; D: -; DNA: TGTGCCAGCAGTTACTCGAGGACAGCCTCTTACAATGAGCAGTTCTTC; CDR3: CASSYSRTASYNEQFF
V: TRBV5-6; size: -; J: TRBJ1-6; D: -; DNA: TGTGCCAGCAGCGAGGGCACTAATTCACCCCTCCACTTT; CDR3: CASSEGTNSPLHF
V: TRBV11-2; size: -; J: TRBJ2-1; D: -; DNA: TGTGCCAGCAGCTTAGGTCAGGGGTGGAATGAGCAGTTCTTC; CDR3: CASSLGQGWNEQFF
V: TRBV2; size: -; J: TRBJ1-1; D: -; DNA: TGTGCCAGCAGTGAAACCACAGGAATCTTTGAAGCTTTCTTT; CDR3: CASSETTGIFEAFF